The next 6 T cell receptor beta chains were all read from a single sample in a study of T cells in Graves' hyperthyroidism and ophthalmopathy. Amplification of TCR beta CDR3 regions was performed using RNA transcripts as template. Using the HTBI primer set, a first-round RT-PCR was run on the TCR CDR3. TCRdb re-called the multiplex PCR reads with MiXCR, one entry per CDR3 protein. The profile shows hundreds of thousands of distinct CDR3 sequences, about 13% of them singletons. The material sequenced was blood. The receptors stem from a woman between 18 and 29 years old with Graves' hyperthyroidism.

Many counts were recorded for this clonotype. The chain's CDR3 is CASSMAGPKSYEQYF. The CDR3 DNA sequence: TGTGCCAGTAGTATGGCAGGGCCCAAATCCTACGAGCAGTACTTC. The J gene is TRBJ2-7, the V gene TRBV19; D is possibly TRBD1 (5 bases). This CDR3 contains 15 residues. With 3 bases removed from V and 1 base from J, the gap between germline ends came to 13 bases. In germline, CDR1 is LNHDA, CDR2 SQIVND (reference sequence).

This clonotype has a count of ten or more. The V call is TRBV11-1, the J call TRBJ1-6; D is perhaps TRBD1 (5 bases). This CDR3 has 15 residues. CDR1 SGHAT and CDR2 FQDESV come from the germline V gene (reference sequence). Trimming pared 5 bases from V and 10 bases from J, leaving 18 bases between. The CDR3 DNA reads TGTGCCAGCAGCCTAGGGGACTGGGGCATATCACCCCTCCACTTT. Protein sequence: CASSLGDWGISPLHF.

This clonotype was observed many times. The chain combines TRBV18 with TRBJ1-2; D is uncertain. CDR1 is KGHSH, CDR2 LQKENI, per germline. This CDR3 region has 13 residues. The germline V and J ends were trimmed by 0 bases and 6 bases, with 8 bases remaining between them. CDR3 in DNA: TGTGCCAGCTCACCACCGTCGGAGGATGGCTACACCTTC. This sequence encodes CASSPPSEDGYTF.

This clonotype was detected many times. The chain combines TRBV7-9 with TRBJ2-3; D gene ambiguous. The CDR3 contains 16 residues. V lost 1 base and J lost 0, with 11 bases in between. From germline, CDR1 is SEHNR and CDR2 FQNEAQ (reference sequence). The CDR3 here is CASSLDGSPSTDTQYF. CDR3 coding DNA: TGTGCCAGCAGCTTAGACGGATCCCCTAGCACAGATACGCAGTATTTT.

This clonotype appeared many times. This chain uses TRBV4-1 with TRBJ1-5, with 7 bases that match TRBD1. From germline, CDR1 is MGHRA and CDR2 YSYEKL. With V trimmed by 0 bases and J by 3 bases, 14 bases remained unmatched. This CDR3 is built from 19 residues. CDR3 region: CASSQDLGGGKGPNQPQHF. Here the CDR3 DNA reads TGCGCCAGCAGCCAAGATCTAGGGGGCGGAAAGGGCCCCAATCAGCCCCAGCATTTT.

The table lists this clonotype with many counts. The V and J genes are TRBV7-9 and TRBJ1-1, with unresolved D. The CDR3 is 12 residues long. The V end lost 1 base, the J end lost 11 bases, and 11 bases lay between the germline ends. Germline V gene sequence: CDR1 SEHNR, CDR2 FQNEAQ (reference sequence). DNA of the CDR3: TGTGCCAGCAGCTTAGGGATCGAGTACGCTTTCTTT. Protein product: CASSLGIEYAFF.